This T cell receptor beta chain appears in the sequencing data of a study of T cell responses to AZD1222 COVID-19 vaccine. Study results and limitations: Reportedly, close to half of spike-specific TCRs are directed against unmutated variant regions. Just 5 or 6 AZD1222 recipients tested seropositive at baseline.

A word on this clone: Its antigen remains unidentified.

The data were produced by immunoSEQ multiplex PCR, yet TCRdb's version contains in-frame clones alone and is incomplete. The top ten clones hold 1.3% to 1.5% of a sample with about 150,000 clones, around 93% of them seen once. The sequence was collected from an adult in good health. The material sequenced was peripheral blood, taken on day 0 of AZD1222 vaccination.

The CDR3 nucleotides read TGTGCCAGCAGCACAACGGGACAGGGGCTGGGCTACACCTTC. This sequence encodes CASSTTGQGLGYTF. This sequence joins TRBV7-8 and TRBJ1-2, with 10 bases aligning to TRBD1. Per germline, CDR1 SGHVS and CDR2 FQNEAQ. After removal of 5 bases from V and 8 bases from J, the junction contained 8 bases not matched to a gene. CDR3 length: 14 residues.